The sequence of this T cell receptor (beta chain) was determined in a study of control samples from healthy donors and cancer patients. Libraries were prepared by immunoSEQ multiplex PCR; TCRdb keeps only in-frame clonotypes and omits some of them. The sample has under 300,000 clones, roughly 82% seen once. V lost 7 bases and J lost 4; bases outside the gene matches: 12. In germline, CDR1 is MNHEY, CDR2 SVGAGI. This CDR3 contains 15 residues. The sample consisted of PBMCs. The gene calls are TRBV6-5 and TRBJ1-2; 7 nucleotides agree with TRBD1. This receptor was obtained from a woman in her fifties or sixties with lung cancer. CDR3 nucleotides: TGTGCCAGCACTTCAGGACAGGCCCAACTCTATGGCTACACCTTC. This translates into CASTSGQAQLYGYTF.